The clone carrying this T cell receptor beta chain was seen at least ten times. The antigen remains unidentified. Unique molecular identifiers were used to barcode this TCRbeta library. From the PCR reads, TCRdb called clonotypes with MiXCR, one entry per CDR3 protein. This sample has hundreds of thousands of distinct CDR3 sequences, with just under 8.5% found just once. V lost 1 base to trimming and J lost 4 bases, with 7 bases between them. Germline V gene data show CDR1 as SGHTA and CDR2 as FQGNSA. This CDR3 contains 13 residues. The data belong to a study of T-cell reconstitution after alpha-beta-depleted transplantation in children. General observations from the study: Reported findings indicate that, about two months after transplant, alpha-beta T cells came from several hundred expanded clones, which were derived from non-depleted graft cells.

The chain links TRBV7-2 to TRBJ2-5; D call uncertain. The origin of this receptor is a male patient younger than 18 who had a stem cell transplant for acute lymphoblastic leukemia, so the T cells may come from the graft donor. The material was PBMCs, mostly from graft donor cells, obtained 180 days after TCRalphabeta/CD19-depleted stem cell transplant. The CDR3, as DNA: TGTGCCAGCAGCTTAGGGCCGCTAGAGACCCAGTACTTC. Translating gives CASSLGPLETQYF.